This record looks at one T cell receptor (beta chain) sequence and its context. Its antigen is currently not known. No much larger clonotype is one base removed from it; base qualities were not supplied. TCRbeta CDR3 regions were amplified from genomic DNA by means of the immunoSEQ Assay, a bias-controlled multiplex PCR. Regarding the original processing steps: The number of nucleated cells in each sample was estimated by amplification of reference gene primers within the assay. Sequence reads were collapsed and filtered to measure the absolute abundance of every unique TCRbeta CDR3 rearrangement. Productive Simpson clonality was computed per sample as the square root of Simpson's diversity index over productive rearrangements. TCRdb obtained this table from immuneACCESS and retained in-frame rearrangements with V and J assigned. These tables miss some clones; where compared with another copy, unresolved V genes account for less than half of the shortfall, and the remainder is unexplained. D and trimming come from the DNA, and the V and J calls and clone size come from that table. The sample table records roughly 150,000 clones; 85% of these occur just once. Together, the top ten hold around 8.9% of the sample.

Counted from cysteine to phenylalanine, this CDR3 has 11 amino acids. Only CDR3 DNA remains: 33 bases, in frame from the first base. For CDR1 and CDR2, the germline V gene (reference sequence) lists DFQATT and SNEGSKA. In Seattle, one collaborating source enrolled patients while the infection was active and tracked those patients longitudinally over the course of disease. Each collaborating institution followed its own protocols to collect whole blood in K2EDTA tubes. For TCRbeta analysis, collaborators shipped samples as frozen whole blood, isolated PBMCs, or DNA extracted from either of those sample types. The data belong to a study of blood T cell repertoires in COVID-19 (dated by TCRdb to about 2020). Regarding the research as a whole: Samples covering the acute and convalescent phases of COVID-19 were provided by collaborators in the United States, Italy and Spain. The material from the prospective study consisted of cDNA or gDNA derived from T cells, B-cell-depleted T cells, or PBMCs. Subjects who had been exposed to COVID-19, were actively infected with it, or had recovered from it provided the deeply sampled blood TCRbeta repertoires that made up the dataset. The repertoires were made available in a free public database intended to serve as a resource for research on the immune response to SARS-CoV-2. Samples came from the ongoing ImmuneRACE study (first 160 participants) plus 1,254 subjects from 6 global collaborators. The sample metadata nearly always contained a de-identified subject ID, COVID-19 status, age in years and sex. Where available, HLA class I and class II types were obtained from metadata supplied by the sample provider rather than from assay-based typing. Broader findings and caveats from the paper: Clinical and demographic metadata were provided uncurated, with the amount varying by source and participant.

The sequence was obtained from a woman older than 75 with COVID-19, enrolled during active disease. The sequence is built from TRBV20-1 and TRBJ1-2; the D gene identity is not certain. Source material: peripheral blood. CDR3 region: CSELSGSGYTF. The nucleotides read TGCAGCGAGCTTTCCGGGTCTGGCTACACCTTC.